This paragraph covers one TCR beta chain sequence. The antigen is undetermined. This entry is derived from a study of CD8+CD57+ T cells in acquired aplastic anemia. The overall study: Quantities of DNA derived from sorted CD4+ and CD8+ cells averaged approximately 3.3 ug. Healthy donors gave approximately 10 million reads on average for CD4+ cells. The study's findings and limits: Comparison of patients with controls identified about 27 shared CD8+ CDR3 sequences.

TCR beta VDJ and CDR3 were profiled, and genomic DNA was the template. TCRdb re-called the reads through MiXCR, storing one row per CDR3 protein. The repertoire holds around 150,000 distinct CDR3 sequences, with 41% as singletons. J lost 4 bases, V lost 8 bases, and 7 bases had no gene match. Germline values: CDR1 LNHDA, CDR2 SQIVND (reference sequence). This CDR3 has 15 residues. Sequencing was carried out using sorted CD4+, CD8+, or CD8+CD57+ T cells (not recorded which) from PBMCs. The TCR sequence derives from a human donor in good health, serving as a control. The chain carries TRBV19 and TRBJ2-1; 11 bases line up with TRBD2. CDR3 DNA: TGTGCCAGTTCGACTAGCGGGGTCATATACAATGAGCAGTTCTTC. This encodes CASSTSGVIYNEQFF.